This T cell receptor (beta chain) was sequenced in a study of T-cell reconstitution after alpha-beta-depleted transplantation in children. Study-wide points: Surviving recipient T cells and thymic progenitors accounted for the high day-60 TCRbeta diversity observed in some patients. Several hundred graft clones that had expanded were reportedly the source of alpha-beta T cells about two months after transplant.

After removal of 4 bases from V and 0 bases from J, the junction contained 11 bases not matched to a gene. This CDR3 is 18 amino acids long. CDR1 is SQVTM and CDR2 is ANQGSEA in the germline V gene. As it was prepared, the TCRbeta library received unique molecular identifiers. TCRdb redid the calling of the PCR reads with MiXCR, one entry per CDR3 protein. The sample includes 530,000 or so distinct CDR3 sequences, 20% to 30% of them seen just once. This clonotype was seen more than once but under ten times. Its antigen is not known. The chain couples TRBV29-1 to TRBJ2-3, with 12 bases fitting TRBD2. The TCR was taken from a boy less than two years old with Wiskott-Aldrich syndrome, due to receive a stem cell transplant. The material was PBMCs, obtained before TCRalphabeta/CD19-depleted stem cell transplant. The CDR3 spells CSVARLAGVPTSTDTQYF. The CDR3 DNA reads TGCAGCGTTGCTCGACTAGCGGGGGTGCCTACTAGCACAGATACGCAGTATTTT.